The clone carrying this T cell receptor (beta chain) showed up just once. The data were taken from a study of PD-1 blockade in classical Hodgkin lymphoma. Study-level background: Patients had nivolumab dosed at 3 mg/kg, delivered intravenously every 2 weeks.

Generated by immunoSEQ multiplex PCR, the TCRdb table keeps only in-frame clones and is missing some. In the table there are roughly 30,000 clones, around 79% of which are singletons. Time point described: cycle 4 day 1 (C4D1), after more than five weeks of nivolumab. There was relapse after autologous stem cell transplantation in every patient, and there was variation in brentuximab vedotin exposure. Purified CD4+ T cells were obtained from thawed PBMCs through magnetic negative selection. This specimen consisted of CD4+ T cells from blood, obtained before the fourth cycle of nivolumab. This sequence originates from a human donor with classical Hodgkin lymphoma.

This CDR3 is CASSWPGGDTQYF. CDR3 nucleotides: TGTGCCAGCAGTTGGCCAGGGGGAGATACGCAGTATTTT. The rearrangement uses TRBV27 and TRBJ2-3, with 7 bases fitting TRBD1. J lost 5 bases, V lost 4 bases, and 3 bases had no gene match. The CDR3 contains 13 residues. CDR1 is MNHEY, CDR2 SMNVEV, per germline (reference sequence).